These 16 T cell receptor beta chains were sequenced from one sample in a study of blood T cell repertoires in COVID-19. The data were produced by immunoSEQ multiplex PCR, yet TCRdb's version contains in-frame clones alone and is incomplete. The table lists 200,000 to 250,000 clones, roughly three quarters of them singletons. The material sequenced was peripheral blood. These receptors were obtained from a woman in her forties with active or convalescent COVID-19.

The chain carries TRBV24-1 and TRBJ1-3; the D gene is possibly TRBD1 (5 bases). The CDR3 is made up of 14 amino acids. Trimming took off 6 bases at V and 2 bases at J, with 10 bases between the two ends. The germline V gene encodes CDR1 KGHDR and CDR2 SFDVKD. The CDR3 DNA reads TGTGCCACCAGTCCCGGGGGTACTGGAAACACCATATATTTT. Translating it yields CATSPGGTGNTIYF.

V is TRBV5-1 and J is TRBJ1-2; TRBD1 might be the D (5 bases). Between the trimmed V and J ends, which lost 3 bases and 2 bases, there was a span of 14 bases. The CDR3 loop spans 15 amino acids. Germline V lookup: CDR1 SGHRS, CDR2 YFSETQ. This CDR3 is CASSSSGGVNYGYTF. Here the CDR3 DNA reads TGCGCCAGCAGCTCCTCTGGGGGGGTAAACTATGGCTACACCTTC.

CDR3 protein: CASTLRAGGITEAFF. Written as DNA, the CDR3 is TGTGCCAGCACCCTGAGGGCAGGGGGCATCACTGAAGCTTTCTTT. J is TRBJ1-1 and V is TRBV7-9, with 8 bases that match TRBD1. CDR3 length: 15 residues. V gave up 7 bases and J gave up 4 bases; unmatched junction bases: 11. The V gene's germline CDR1 is SEHNR and CDR2 FQNEAQ (reference sequence).

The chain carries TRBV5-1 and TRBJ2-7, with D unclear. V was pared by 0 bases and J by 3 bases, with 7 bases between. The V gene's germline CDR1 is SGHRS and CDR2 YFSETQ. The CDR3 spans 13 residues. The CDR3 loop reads CASSLVQNYEQYF. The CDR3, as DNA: TGCGCCAGCAGCTTGGTGCAGAACTACGAGCAGTACTTC.

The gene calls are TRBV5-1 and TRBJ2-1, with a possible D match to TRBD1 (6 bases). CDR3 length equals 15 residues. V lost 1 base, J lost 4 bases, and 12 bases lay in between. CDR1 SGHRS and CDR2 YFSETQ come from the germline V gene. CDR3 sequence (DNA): TGCGCCAGCAGCTTGCGGGACAAACCATACAATGAGCAGTTCTTC. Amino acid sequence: CASSLRDKPYNEQFF.

The CDR3 is CASSKGRGIGSGAEAFF. The CDR3, as DNA: TGTGCCAGCAGTAAGGGGCGCGGGATTGGTTCGGGCGCTGAAGCTTTCTTT. The chain uses TRBV2 and TRBJ1-1; a weak D match, TRBD1 (5 bases). Looked up from germline, CDR1 is SNHLY and CDR2 is FYNNEI. This CDR3 comprises 17 residues. With 5 bases removed from V and 6 bases from J, the gap between germline ends came to 25 bases.

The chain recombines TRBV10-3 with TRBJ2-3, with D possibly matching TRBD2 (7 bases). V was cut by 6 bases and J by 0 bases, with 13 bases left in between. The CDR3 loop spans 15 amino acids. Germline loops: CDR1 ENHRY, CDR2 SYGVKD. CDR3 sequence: CAISPAGASTDTQYF. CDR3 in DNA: TGTGCCATCAGCCCTGCGGGGGCCAGCACAGATACGCAGTATTTT.

The DNA for the CDR3 is TGTGCCAGCAGCCTCGGGACAGGGGGCGGCTACACCTTC. This sequence encodes CASSLGTGGGYTF. V and J are TRBV3-1 (or the pseudogene TRBV3-2) and TRBJ1-2, with TRBD1 matching 12 bases. The CDR3 runs to 13 residues. In germline, CDR1 is LGHDT, CDR2 YNNKEL (reference sequence). Trimming took 4 bases from V and 8 from J; bases not matched to a gene: 2.

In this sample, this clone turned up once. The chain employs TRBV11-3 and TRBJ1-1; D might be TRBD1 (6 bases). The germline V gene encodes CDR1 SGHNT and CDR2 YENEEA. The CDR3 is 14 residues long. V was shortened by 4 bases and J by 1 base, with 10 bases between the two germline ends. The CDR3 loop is CASSSGRGNTEAFF. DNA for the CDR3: TGTGCCAGCAGCTCCGGCAGGGGGAACACTGAAGCTTTCTTT.

CDR3 DNA sequence: TGTGCCATCACTATCAGGGTAGGCTATGGCTACACCTTC. Its protein product is CAITIRVGYGYTF. This chain connects TRBV10-3 to TRBJ1-2; TRBD1 is a possible D gene (5 bases). Between the trimmed V and J ends, which lost 7 bases and 4 bases, there was a span of 13 bases. CDR3 length: 13 amino acids. Germline V gives CDR1 ENHRY, CDR2 SYGVKD.

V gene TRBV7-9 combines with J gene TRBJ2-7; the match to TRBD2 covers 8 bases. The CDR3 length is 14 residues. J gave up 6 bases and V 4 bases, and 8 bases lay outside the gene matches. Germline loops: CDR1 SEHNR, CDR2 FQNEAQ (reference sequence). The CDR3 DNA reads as TGTGCCAGCAGCTCCCCCGGGAGGGCGTCCGAGCAGTACTTC. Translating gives CASSSPGRASEQYF.

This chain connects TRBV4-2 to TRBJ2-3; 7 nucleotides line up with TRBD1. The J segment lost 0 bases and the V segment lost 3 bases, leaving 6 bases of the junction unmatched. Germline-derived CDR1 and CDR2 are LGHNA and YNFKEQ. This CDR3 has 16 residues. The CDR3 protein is CASSQVDRASTDTQYF. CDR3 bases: TGTGCCAGCAGCCAGGTAGACAGGGCTAGCACAGATACGCAGTATTTT.

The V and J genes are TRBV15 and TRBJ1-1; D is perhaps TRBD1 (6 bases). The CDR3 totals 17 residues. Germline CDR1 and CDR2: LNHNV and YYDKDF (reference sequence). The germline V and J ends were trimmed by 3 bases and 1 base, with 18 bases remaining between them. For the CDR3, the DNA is TGTGCCACCAGCAGCACCTGGACAGAGACAACGAACACTGAAGCTTTCTTT. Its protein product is CATSSTWTETTNTEAFF.

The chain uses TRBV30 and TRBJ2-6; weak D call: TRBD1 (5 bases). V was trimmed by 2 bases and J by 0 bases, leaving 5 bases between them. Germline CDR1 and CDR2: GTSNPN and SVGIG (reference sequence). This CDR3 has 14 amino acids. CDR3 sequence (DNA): TGTGCCTGGAGTAGGGGCTCTGGGGCCAACGTCCTGACTTTC. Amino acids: CAWSRGSGANVLTF. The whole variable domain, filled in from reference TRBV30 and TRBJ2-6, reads SQTIHQWPATLVQPVGSPLSLECTVEGTSNPNLYWYRQAAGRGLQLLFYSVGIGQISSEVPQNLSASRPQDRQFILSSKKLLLSDSGFYLCAWSRGSGANVLTFGAGSRLTVL.

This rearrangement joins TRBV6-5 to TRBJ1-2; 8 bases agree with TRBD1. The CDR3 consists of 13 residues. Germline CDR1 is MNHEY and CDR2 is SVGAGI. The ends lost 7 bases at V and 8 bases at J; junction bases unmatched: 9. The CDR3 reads CASTGTGPYGYTF. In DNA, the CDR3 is TGTGCCAGCACCGGGACAGGACCTTACGGCTACACCTTC.

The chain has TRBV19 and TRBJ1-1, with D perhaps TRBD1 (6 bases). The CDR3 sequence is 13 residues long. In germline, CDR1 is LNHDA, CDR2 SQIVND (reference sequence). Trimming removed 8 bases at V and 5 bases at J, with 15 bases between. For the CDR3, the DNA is TGTGCCAGTGGGGACACTTCCCGAACTGAAGCTTTCTTT. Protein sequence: CASGDTSRTEAFF.